The sample holds one count of the clone carrying this T cell receptor beta chain. Its target is not known. At a deep level, the assay was run. Assay: immunoSEQ multiplex PCR; the TCRdb copy retains only in-frame clones and omits some. The sample comprises a few hundred thousand clones, 79% of which are singletons, and more than 10% rests with the top ten. CDR3 length: 15 residues. From germline, CDR1 is MDHEN and CDR2 SYDVKM. V was trimmed by 10 bases and J by 0 bases, leaving 17 bases between them. The sample belongs to a study of shared clonotypes between healthy human individuals. Overall study findings and caveats: The expectation was that sequencing depth would affect clonotype sharing among donors. Represented diversity (both genetic and exposure-history) was limited by the small number of donors.

Sequencing used PBMCs. This receptor was taken from a woman in her 40s in good health. Some clones in this sample may be carry-over from other donors' samples. The chain couples TRBV28 to TRBJ2-3; D unresolved. DNA of the CDR3: TGTGCCACCGCCCAAAGACATTCGAGCACAGATACGCAGTATTTT. Its translation is CATAQRHSSTDTQYF.